A single sample gave rise to the 32 T cell receptor beta chains below, sequenced in a study of cytomegalovirus exposure and HLA in healthy donors. The PCR used 60 Vbeta and 13 Jbeta primers. Here immunoSEQ multiplex PCR was the method, and the copy in TCRdb shows in-frame clones only, minus some. The sample has 150,000 to 200,000 clones; approximately 71% are singletons. Material for sequencing was PBMCs. These receptors all stem from a man aged 50 or older in good health and CMV-seronegative.

This clone was counted only a few times. Distinct nucleotide sequences in the sample also encode this CDR3. The chain employs TRBV5-1 and TRBJ2-7, with a tentative D call TRBD1 (5 bases). The CDR3 spans 15 residues. The germline gives CDR1 SGHRS, CDR2 YFSETQ. V lost 0 bases and J 2 bases, leaving 12 bases between the germline ends. The CDR3 sequence: CASSLAETGPYEQYF. DNA of the CDR3: TGCGCCAGCAGCTTGGCCGAAACAGGTCCCTACGAGCAGTACTTC.

This clone was seen a few times. The chain combines TRBV7-9 with TRBJ2-7; 8 bases align to TRBD1. J gave up 5 bases and V 6 bases, and 9 bases lay outside the gene matches. This CDR3 contains 14 residues. CDR1 SEHNR and CDR2 FQNEAQ come from the germline V gene (reference sequence). In nucleotides, the CDR3 is TGTGCCAGCAGAGACAGGGGAAGGTCTGACGAGCAGTACTTC. It encodes CASRDRGRSDEQYF.

The rearrangement uses TRBV5-1 and TRBJ2-3; tentative D call: TRBD1 (6 bases). CDR1 is SGHRS and CDR2 is YFSETQ in the germline V gene. The CDR3 loop spans 14 amino acids. Trimming took off 4 bases at V and 4 bases at J, with 13 bases between the two ends. The CDR3: CASSGGRSADTQYF. The CDR3 DNA follows: TGCGCCAGCAGCGGGGGCCGTAGCGCAGATACGCAGTATTTT.

The CDR3 sequence is CASSFDRGRFTEAFF. CDR3 DNA sequence: TGTGCCAGCAGCTTTGATAGGGGGCGGTTCACTGAAGCTTTCTTT. This chain uses TRBV7-8 with TRBJ1-1; 7 bases align to TRBD1. V shed 3 bases and J 4 bases; nucleotides not matched to a gene: 8. From germline, CDR1 is SGHVS and CDR2 FQNEAQ. The CDR3 has 15 residues.

The J gene is TRBJ2-1, the V gene TRBV28, with 10 positions matching TRBD2. The CDR3 runs 16 residues. In germline, CDR1 is MDHEN, CDR2 SYDVKM. J gave up 7 bases and V 2 bases, and 8 bases lay outside the gene matches. DNA for the CDR3: TGTGCCAGCAGTTTACCCCCGGGACTAGCGACGAATGAGCAGTTCTTC. Its protein is CASSLPPGLATNEQFF.

This clone appeared a few times. DNA of the CDR3: TGTGCCAGCACCAAGGACAGGGCCCACGAGCAGTACTTC. Its protein is CASTKDRAHEQYF. The chain employs TRBV11-1 and TRBJ2-7; TRBD1 matches 8 bases. The CDR3 contains 13 residues. V gave up 7 bases and J gave up 5 bases; unmatched junction bases: 7. Germline values: CDR1 SGHAT, CDR2 FQDESV (reference sequence).

The rearrangement uses TRBV28 and TRBJ1-5; D call uncertain. The V end lost 7 bases, the J end lost 4 bases, and 17 bases lay between the germline ends. The length of the CDR3 is 15 residues. CDR1 and CDR2 from the germline V gene are MDHEN and SYDVKM. The CDR3 protein is CASNPSTGINQPQHF. The CDR3 DNA is TGTGCCAGCAATCCCTCCACCGGGATTAATCAGCCCCAGCATTTT.

The rearrangement uses TRBV5-6 and TRBJ2-3, with 7 positions matching TRBD1. This CDR3 has 15 amino acids. Unmatched junction bases numbered 9, after V lost 1 base and J lost 7 bases. Per germline, CDR1 SGHDT and CDR2 YYEEEE. The CDR3 region is CASSLKRGQVNTQYF. DNA of the CDR3: TGTGCCAGCAGCTTGAAGAGGGGGCAGGTCAATACGCAGTATTTT.

V and J are TRBV11-3 and TRBJ1-2; TRBD1 matches at 8 bases. Germline CDR1 and CDR2: SGHNT and YENEEA. V lost 5 bases, J lost 6 bases, and 14 bases stayed unmatched. This CDR3 spans 16 amino acids. DNA of the CDR3: TGTGCCAGCAGCAACAGGACAGGGCGTAGGGAGAATGGCTACACCTTC. Its protein is CASSNRTGRRENGYTF.

The chain links TRBV6-6 to TRBJ1-5; D remains ambiguous. V dropped 6 bases and J dropped 4 bases, with 16 bases sitting between them. The CDR3 spans 15 residues. The germline V gene has CDR1 MNHNY and CDR2 SVGAGI (reference sequence). CDR3 DNA sequence: TGTGCCAGCAGCGTTGACGCCTCCGGGAATCAGCCCCAGCATTTT. Translated, it gives CASSVDASGNQPQHF.

This chain links TRBV6-5 with TRBJ2-2; TRBD2 is a possible D gene (6 bases). Germline lookup yields CDR1 MNHEY and CDR2 SVGAGI. V gave up 6 bases and J gave up 3 bases, with 14 bases separating them. CDR3 size: 15 residues. CDR3 region: CASRSGTGDTGELFF. Written as DNA, the CDR3 is TGTGCCAGCAGATCAGGGACGGGGGACACCGGGGAGCTGTTTTTT.

The table lists this clone with a few counts. The V gene is TRBV6-1, the J gene TRBJ2-7; no firm D call. The length of the CDR3 is 14 residues. Per the germline V gene, CDR1 is MNHNS and CDR2 is SASEGT. Trimming took 6 bases from V and 2 from J, leaving 14 bases between them. In DNA, the CDR3 is TGTGCCAGCAGCCCTTTTACCGCTACCTACGAGCAGTACTTC. This encodes CASSPFTATYEQYF.

The rearrangement uses TRBV5-1 and TRBJ1-6; D call uncertain. The CDR3 has 14 residues. Germline CDR1 and CDR2: SGHRS and YFSETQ. The germline V and J ends were trimmed by 4 bases and 1 base, with 6 bases remaining between them. CDR3 DNA sequence: TGCGCCAGCAGCGTCGAGTCCTATAATTCACCCCTCCACTTT. This codes for CASSVESYNSPLHF.

The chain couples TRBV19 to TRBJ1-3; D is undetermined. This CDR3 is built from 15 residues. The V end lost 2 bases, the J end lost 2 bases, and 10 bases lay between the germline ends. The germline V gene has CDR1 LNHDA and CDR2 SQIVND (reference sequence). This CDR3 is CASSIFGDAGNTIYF. In DNA form, the CDR3 reads TGTGCCAGTAGTATATTCGGGGATGCTGGAAACACCATATATTTT.

The chain joins TRBV5-5 to TRBJ1-2; weak D call: TRBD1 (6 bases). V dropped 2 bases and J dropped 0 bases, with 14 bases sitting between them. The CDR3 extends over 16 amino acids. Per the germline V gene, CDR1 is SGHKS and CDR2 is YYEKEE (reference sequence). The CDR3 DNA is TGTGCCAGCAGCTTCCGGGACACACTAACTAACTATGGCTACACCTTC. It translates to CASSFRDTLTNYGYTF.

This chain connects TRBV29-1 to TRBJ2-3; a weak D match, TRBD2 (6 bases). Trimming left V 3 bases short and J 4 bases short, with 17 bases between. Germline CDR1 is SQVTM and CDR2 is ANQGSEA. The CDR3 is 15 amino acids. CDR3 loop: CSVEAAGSVPDTQYF. CDR3 sequence (DNA): TGCAGCGTTGAGGCGGCGGGGTCAGTCCCAGATACGCAGTATTTT.

CDR3 sequence: CASSSMAGIESYTF. The CDR3, as DNA: TGTGCCAGCAGCTCCATGGCCGGGATCGAGAGCTACACCTTC. The V gene is TRBV7-8, the J gene TRBJ1-2; D is undetermined. Trimming took off 4 bases at V and 9 bases at J, with 18 bases between the two ends. The CDR3 is made up of 14 amino acids. Per germline, CDR1 SGHVS and CDR2 FQNEAQ.

This clone was picked up one time. The chain recombines TRBV29-1 with TRBJ1-1; 10 positions match TRBD1. Germline V gene sequence: CDR1 SQVTM, CDR2 ANQGSEA. There are 16 residues in the CDR3. V was pared by 4 bases and J by 0 bases, with 8 bases of the junction left unmatched. CDR3 coding DNA: TGCAGCGTTGTCCCCGTGGGGACAGGGGTGAACACTGAAGCTTTCTTT. This translates into CSVVPVGTGVNTEAFF.

The V gene is TRBV21-1, the J gene TRBJ1-1. TRBV21-1 is labeled a pseudogene. This CDR3 has 13 residues. The CDR3 nucleotides are TGTGCCAGCAGCACCCGAGGGAACACTGAAGCTTTCTTT. Amino acids: CASSTRGNTEAFF.

This clone was seen a single time. The rearrangement joins TRBV10-1 to TRBJ2-7; tentatively, D is TRBD2 (6 bases). V lost 3 bases to trimming and J lost 3 bases, with 15 bases between them. The CDR3 has 15 amino acids. Looked up from germline, CDR1 is WNHNN and CDR2 is SYGVQD (reference sequence). In nucleotides, the CDR3 is TGCGCCAGCAGTGAAAGGGGCCGGAGGGGCTACGAGCAGTACTTC. It is translated as CASSERGRRGYEQYF.

This clone was counted once. The chain recombines TRBV28 with TRBJ1-6; D perhaps matches TRBD1 (5 bases). Trimming took 3 bases from V and 9 from J, leaving 21 bases between them. CDR3 length equals 17 residues. Germline loops: CDR1 MDHEN, CDR2 SYDVKM. CDR3 nucleotide sequence: TGTGCCAGCAGTTTCCAAAGTTCGTCCCGGGACTTTTCACCCCTCCACTTT. As protein: CASSFQSSSRDFSPLHF.

The chain couples TRBV5-4 to TRBJ2-6, with TRBD2 matching 12 bases. Germline CDR1 SGHNT, CDR2 YYREEE (reference sequence). J lost 0 bases, V lost 5 bases, and 9 bases had no gene match. This CDR3 contains 19 residues. CDR3 sequence: CASRTGTSGSYSGANVLTF. As DNA, the CDR3 is TGTGCCAGCAGGACCGGGACTAGCGGGTCCTACTCTGGGGCCAACGTCCTGACTTTC.

The chain joins TRBV4-1 to TRBJ1-1, with TRBD1 matching 8 bases. The CDR3 loop spans 17 amino acids. J lost 3 bases, V lost 4 bases, and 13 bases had no gene match. Germline V gene lookup returns CDR1 MGHRA and CDR2 YSYEKL. CDR3 bases: TGCGCCAGCAGCCCTATAAGAACAGGGGGAGGAGACACTGAAGCTTTCTTT. Amino acids: CASSPIRTGGGDTEAFF.

This clone was detected once. The chain uses TRBV5-1 and TRBJ2-7; TRBD1 matches 10 bases. CDR1 is SGHRS and CDR2 is YFSETQ in the germline V gene. The CDR3 runs 13 residues. V was clipped by 6 bases and J by 5 bases; unmatched bases: 5. This CDR3 is CASTRDRGDEQYF. CDR3 DNA: TGCGCCAGCACTCGGGACAGGGGAGACGAGCAGTACTTC.

This chain joins TRBV7-2 and TRBJ2-7; D remains unclear. CDR1 SGHTA and CDR2 FQGNSA come from the germline V gene. This CDR3 region has 15 residues. The germline V and J ends were trimmed by 2 bases and 2 bases, with 13 bases remaining between them. The CDR3 region has the DNA TGTGCCAGCAGCTTATCTGCAGGATCAACCTACGAGCAGTACTTC. It specifies CASSLSAGSTYEQYF.

This clone showed up just once. The rearrangement links TRBV7-9 to TRBJ2-7; 7 bases map to TRBD1. V shed 5 bases, J shed 1 base, and the junction held 8 bases outside the gene matches. Germline V CDR1 and CDR2: SEHNR, FQNEAQ (reference sequence). The CDR3 is 15 amino acids. The CDR3, as DNA: TGTGCCAGCAGCAGCCACAGGGGCATGTCCTACGAGCAGTACTTC. It codes for CASSSHRGMSYEQYF. The full variable domain, its missing parts supplied by reference TRBV7-9 and TRBJ2-7, is DTGVSQNPRHKITKRGQNVTFRCDPISEHNRLYWYRQTLGQGPEFLTYFQNEAQLEKSRLLSDRFSAERPKGSFSTLEIQRTEQGDSAMYLCASSSHRGMSYEQYFGPGTRLTVT.

The chain uses TRBV7-2 and TRBJ1-1, with D possibly being TRBD1 (6 bases). V was cut by 2 bases and J by 4 bases, with 8 bases left in between. This CDR3 is built from 13 residues. Germline V gene lookup returns CDR1 SGHTA and CDR2 FQGNSA. This CDR3 is CASSLQGITEAFF. The DNA for the CDR3 is TGTGCCAGCAGCTTACAGGGGATCACTGAAGCTTTCTTT.

The chain couples TRBV5-6 to TRBJ1-3; TRBD1 is a possible D gene (5 bases). The CDR3 is 17 amino acids. V was clipped by 4 bases and J by 0 bases, with 17 bases between them. Germline V gives CDR1 SGHDT, CDR2 YYEEEE. CDR3 DNA sequence: TGTGCCAGCAGCCGACAAGACAGACCCATCTCTGGAAACACCATATATTTT. Its protein product is CASSRQDRPISGNTIYF.

This chain connects TRBV27 to TRBJ1-6; the D gene is possibly TRBD1 (5 bases). Germline V CDR1 and CDR2: MNHEY, SMNVEV (reference sequence). The V gene lost 4 bases and the J gene lost 8 bases, with 15 bases spanning the gap. This CDR3 has 15 amino acids. CDR3 in amino acids: CASSSQGRGDSPLHF. The CDR3, as DNA: TGTGCCAGCAGTTCCCAGGGAAGAGGTGATTCACCCCTCCACTTT.

The chain links TRBV7-9 to TRBJ1-2, with TRBD1 as a possible D gene (6 bases). Germline V gene sequence: CDR1 SEHNR, CDR2 FQNEAQ (reference sequence). V lost 5 bases and J 7 bases, leaving 20 bases between the germline ends. The CDR3 totals 15 residues. The chain's CDR3 is CASSPGTPGYGGYTF. The DNA of the CDR3 is TGTGCCAGCAGCCCAGGGACACCAGGGTATGGTGGCTACACCTTC. The full variable domain, in which reference TRBV7-9 and TRBJ1-2 provide the parts outside the CDR3, is DTGVSQNPRHKITKRGQNVTFRCDPISEHNRLYWYRQTLGQGPEFLTYFQNEAQLEKSRLLSDRFSAERPKGSFSTLEIQRTEQGDSAMYLCASSPGTPGYGGYTFGSGTRLTVV.

The chain is built from TRBV20-1 and TRBJ2-1; D ambiguous. The CDR3 covers 11 residues. V gave up 8 bases and J gave up 5 bases, with 10 bases separating them. The germline V gene has CDR1 DFQATT and CDR2 SNEGSKA (reference sequence). CDR3 nucleotide sequence: TGCAGTCCGACTGCCGACAATGAGCAGTTCTTC. Residues: CSPTADNEQFF.

The CDR3 is CASSLGRGLDGNTIYF. DNA of the CDR3: TGCGCCAGCAGCTTGGGGCGGGGGCTTGATGGAAACACCATATATTTT. The genes are TRBV5-1 and TRBJ1-3; possible D gene TRBD1, 6 bases. Trimming cost V 0 bases and J 3 bases, with 13 bases left between them. CDR1 and CDR2 (germline): SGHRS, YFSETQ. This CDR3 has 16 amino acids.